Listed below are T cell receptor beta chains from one sample, sequenced in a study of shared clonotypes between healthy human individuals. Some clones are missing from TCRdb's copy, which holds only in-frame ones; the method was immunoSEQ multiplex PCR. Counted here are about 2.2 million clones, roughly 95% occurring once; the ten biggest clones make up about 1.7%. The source material was naive CD8+ T cells from PBMCs. Every receptor here comes from a man aged 18 to 30 in good health. Some clones in this sample may be carry-over from other donors' samples. Both conserved end residues are part of each CDR3. D genes are given only for firm matches. Clone size is given for some rows only: seen once, a few or many times, or a class if the clone is expanded.

cdr3_nt: TGTGCCAGCAGCGGGACCACAGGGCTGGGTGGCTACACCTTC; cdr3_aa: CASSGTTGLGGYTF; d_call: .; clone_size: .; j_call: TRBJ1-2; v_call: TRBV9
cdr3_nt: TGTGCCACCTACTACGAGCAGTACTTC; cdr3_aa: CATYYEQYF; d_call: .; clone_size: few; j_call: TRBJ2-7; v_call: TRBV21-1
cdr3_nt: TGCAGCGTCCGGGGGCAGGGCGCCCTTGAAGCTTTCTTT; cdr3_aa: CSVRGQGALEAFF; d_call: .; clone_size: .; j_call: TRBJ1-1; v_call: TRBV29-1
cdr3_nt: TGTGCCAGCAGTTTACTTGGTGCGACAGGGACTTCCGAGCAGTACTTC; cdr3_aa: CASSLLGATGTSEQYF; d_call: .; clone_size: .; j_call: TRBJ2-7; v_call: TRBV27
cdr3_nt: TGTGCCAGCGAAACAGGGGTAGGGACCGGGGAGCTGTTTTTT; cdr3_aa: CASETGVGTGELFF; d_call: TRBD1; clone_size: .; j_call: TRBJ2-2; v_call: TRBV28
cdr3_nt: TGTGCCACCGGGGACAGATCCAAGCTCTACGAGCAGTACTTC; cdr3_aa: CATGDRSKLYEQYF; d_call: TRBD1; clone_size: .; j_call: TRBJ2-7; v_call: TRBV6-1
cdr3_nt: TGTGCCAGCAGGCAGGGGTCCCGTTACGAGCAGTACTTC; cdr3_aa: CASRQGSRYEQYF; d_call: .; clone_size: .; j_call: TRBJ2-7; v_call: TRBV5-6
cdr3_nt: TGTGCCAGTAGTATAGCGGGAGGTCCCTACAATGAGCAGTTCTTC; cdr3_aa: CASSIAGGPYNEQFF; d_call: TRBD2; clone_size: .; j_call: TRBJ2-1; v_call: TRBV19
cdr3_nt: TGTGCCAGCAGTTACTTGCCCGGACTCGGGCCCAGGGAGCAGTTCTTC; cdr3_aa: CASSYLPGLGPREQFF; d_call: .; clone_size: .; j_call: TRBJ2-1; v_call: TRBV6-5
cdr3_nt: TGTGCCAGCAGCACATTGGGCCTGGAAAACATTCAGTACTTC; cdr3_aa: CASSTLGLENIQYF; d_call: .; clone_size: .; j_call: TRBJ2-4; v_call: TRBV5-4
cdr3_nt: TGTGCCAGTAGCCTAACCGGACAGTTATACAATGAGCAGTTCTTC; cdr3_aa: CASSLTGQLYNEQFF; d_call: .; clone_size: .; j_call: TRBJ2-1; v_call: TRBV19
cdr3_nt: TGTGCCAGCAGCTTGAGGAGCAATGAGCAGTTCTTC; cdr3_aa: CASSLRSNEQFF; d_call: .; clone_size: .; j_call: TRBJ2-1; v_call: TRBV7-2
cdr3_nt: TGTGCCAGCACCCGCTGGGACGAGCAGTACTTC; cdr3_aa: CASTRWDEQYF; d_call: .; clone_size: .; j_call: TRBJ2-7; v_call: TRBV6-1
cdr3_nt: TGTGCCAGTAGTATAGGTGGGACAGGGGGCTATTACTATGGCTACACCTTC; cdr3_aa: CASSIGGTGGYYYGYTF; d_call: TRBD1; clone_size: .; j_call: TRBJ1-2; v_call: TRBV19
cdr3_nt: TGTGCCAGCAGCTCACAGCCTGACCTGGGCACCGGGGAGCTGTTTTTT; cdr3_aa: CASSSQPDLGTGELFF; d_call: .; clone_size: .; j_call: TRBJ2-2; v_call: TRBV7-9
cdr3_nt: TGTGCGACACCGGGTACCTACAATGAGCAGTTCTTC; cdr3_aa: CATPGTYNEQFF; d_call: .; clone_size: .; j_call: TRBJ2-1; v_call: TRBV7-9
cdr3_nt: TGCAGCGGTACCGGGACTAACTCGAACACCGGGGAGCTGTTTTTT; cdr3_aa: CSGTGTNSNTGELFF; d_call: TRBD2; clone_size: .; j_call: TRBJ2-2; v_call: TRBV29-1
cdr3_nt: TGTGCCAGCAGCTTAGGGACTAGCCGCTCCTACGAGCAGTACTTC; cdr3_aa: CASSLGTSRSYEQYF; d_call: TRBD2; clone_size: .; j_call: TRBJ2-7; v_call: TRBV7-9
cdr3_nt: TGTGCCAGCAGCCACTCGTCCATGGTCAGCGGGAGTCGGTACAATGAGCAGTTCTTC; cdr3_aa: CASSHSSMVSGSRYNEQFF; d_call: TRBD2; clone_size: .; j_call: TRBJ2-1; v_call: TRBV9
cdr3_nt: TGTGCCAGCAGTTTAATACGGGCCCCTAACTATGGCTACACCTTC; cdr3_aa: CASSLIRAPNYGYTF; d_call: .; clone_size: .; j_call: TRBJ1-2; v_call: TRBV28
cdr3_nt: TGTGCCAGCAGTTACTCGACCGGGACATCCGTCTACGAGCAGTACTTC; cdr3_aa: CASSYSTGTSVYEQYF; d_call: .; clone_size: .; j_call: TRBJ2-7; v_call: TRBV6-5
cdr3_nt: TGCGCCAGCAGTGAGGGGCCTGAAGCTTTCTTT; cdr3_aa: CASSEGPEAFF; d_call: .; clone_size: .; j_call: TRBJ1-1; v_call: TRBV10-2
cdr3_nt: TGTGCCACCGGACAGGGTGAAAATGAGCAGTTCTTC; cdr3_aa: CATGQGENEQFF; d_call: TRBD1; clone_size: .; j_call: TRBJ2-1; v_call: TRBV5-4
cdr3_nt: TGTGCCACGTTACAGAATATGAACACTGAAGCTTTCTTT; cdr3_aa: CATLQNMNTEAFF; d_call: .; clone_size: .; j_call: TRBJ1-1; v_call: TRBV2
cdr3_nt: TGTGCCAGTAGTCTAGGGACAGGGTTGGTCGAGCAGTACTTC; cdr3_aa: CASSLGTGLVEQYF; d_call: TRBD1; clone_size: .; j_call: TRBJ2-7; v_call: TRBV19
cdr3_nt: TGTGCCAGCAGTTCCCTAGACGGGAGAAGAGGCGAGCAGTACTTC; cdr3_aa: CASSSLDGRRGEQYF; d_call: .; clone_size: .; j_call: TRBJ2-7; v_call: TRBV6-5
cdr3_nt: TGCGCCAGCAGCCACGGGACAGGGTACACAGATACGCAGTATTTT; cdr3_aa: CASSHGTGYTDTQYF; d_call: TRBD1; clone_size: .; j_call: TRBJ2-3; v_call: TRBV4-3
cdr3_nt: TGTGCCAGCACCCATGGGGGAAGGGATCAGCCCCAGCATTTT; cdr3_aa: CASTHGGRDQPQHF; d_call: .; clone_size: .; j_call: TRBJ1-5; v_call: TRBV6-6
cdr3_nt: TGTGCCAGCAGGTACGCCCGAGCCAAAAACATTCAGTACTTC; cdr3_aa: CASRYARAKNIQYF; d_call: .; clone_size: .; j_call: TRBJ2-4; v_call: TRBV28
cdr3_nt: TGTGCCAGCAGCTTAGGACAGGGGAAGAGGAACACTGAAGCTTTCTTT; cdr3_aa: CASSLGQGKRNTEAFF; d_call: TRBD1; clone_size: .; j_call: TRBJ1-1; v_call: TRBV13
cdr3_nt: TGCGCCAGCAGCCGCTCCGAGATGCCGAACACCGGGGAGCTGTTTTTT; cdr3_aa: CASSRSEMPNTGELFF; d_call: .; clone_size: .; j_call: TRBJ2-2; v_call: TRBV4-3
cdr3_nt: TGTGCCAGCAGCTTTTTTGGGACTTCTGTTCGCACAGATACGCAGTATTTT; cdr3_aa: CASSFFGTSVRTDTQYF; d_call: .; clone_size: .; j_call: TRBJ2-3; v_call: TRBV7-8
cdr3_nt: TGTGCCAGCAGCCACCGACTAGCGGGAACGTACGAGCAGTACTTC; cdr3_aa: CASSHRLAGTYEQYF; d_call: TRBD2; clone_size: .; j_call: TRBJ2-7; v_call: TRBV5-6
cdr3_nt: TGTGCCAGCAGCCCTAGAGGTGACGGGCTATACGAGCAGTACTTC; cdr3_aa: CASSPRGDGLYEQYF; d_call: .; clone_size: .; j_call: TRBJ2-7; v_call: TRBV9
cdr3_nt: TGTGCCAGCAGCCAAGACAGGGGCCCATCGGGGGCCAACGTCCTGACTTTC; cdr3_aa: CASSQDRGPSGANVLTF; d_call: TRBD1; clone_size: .; j_call: TRBJ2-6; v_call: TRBV27
cdr3_nt: TGTGCCATCAGTGATGAAGGGGGGATGAACACTGAAGCTTTCTTT; cdr3_aa: CAISDEGGMNTEAFF; d_call: .; clone_size: .; j_call: TRBJ1-1; v_call: TRBV10-3
cdr3_nt: TGTGCCAGCAGGGCGACAGGGGCGTACACTGAAGCTTTCTTT; cdr3_aa: CASRATGAYTEAFF; d_call: TRBD1; clone_size: .; j_call: TRBJ1-1; v_call: TRBV28
cdr3_nt: TGTGCCAGCAGCGTGGCTGGCTGGGCGGGAGCAGGCTACGAGCAGTACTTC; cdr3_aa: CASSVAGWAGAGYEQYF; d_call: TRBD2; clone_size: .; j_call: TRBJ2-7; v_call: TRBV7-2
cdr3_nt: TGTGCCAGCAGCCCCACGGTTCGGGAGAGATCCTACAATGAGCAGTTCTTC; cdr3_aa: CASSPTVRERSYNEQFF; d_call: .; clone_size: once; j_call: TRBJ2-1; v_call: TRBV7-9
cdr3_nt: TGTGCCAGCAGCTTAATCTTACAGCCCTACGAGCAGTACTTC; cdr3_aa: CASSLILQPYEQYF; d_call: .; clone_size: once; j_call: TRBJ2-7; v_call: TRBV7-9
cdr3_nt: TGCAGCGTTCTGAGGGGGACCTCCTACAATGAGCAGTTCTTC; cdr3_aa: CSVLRGTSYNEQFF; d_call: .; clone_size: .; j_call: TRBJ2-1; v_call: TRBV29-1
cdr3_nt: TGTGCCAGCAAGGACAGGGACACTGAAGCTTTCTTT; cdr3_aa: CASKDRDTEAFF; d_call: TRBD1; clone_size: .; j_call: TRBJ1-1; v_call: TRBV2
cdr3_nt: TGTGCCAGTAGTATACCTCGAGTAGCGGGAGTCAATGAGCAGTTCTTC; cdr3_aa: CASSIPRVAGVNEQFF; d_call: TRBD2; clone_size: .; j_call: TRBJ2-1; v_call: TRBV19
cdr3_nt: TGTGCCAGCAGCGGAGGGGGTGAGCAGTTCTTC; cdr3_aa: CASSGGGEQFF; d_call: .; clone_size: .; j_call: TRBJ2-1; v_call: TRBV9
cdr3_nt: TGTGCCAGCAGTTTTAACAGGGTGACTGAAGCTTTCTTT; cdr3_aa: CASSFNRVTEAFF; d_call: .; clone_size: .; j_call: TRBJ1-1; v_call: TRBV27
cdr3_nt: TGTGCCAGCAGCTTAGATGCGGGAGTCCCCTACGAGCAGTACTTC; cdr3_aa: CASSLDAGVPYEQYF; d_call: TRBD2; clone_size: .; j_call: TRBJ2-7; v_call: TRBV11-2
cdr3_nt: TGCGCCAGCAGATCCGACTTGTCAGAGACCCAGTACTTC; cdr3_aa: CASRSDLSETQYF; d_call: .; clone_size: .; j_call: TRBJ2-5; v_call: TRBV5-1
cdr3_nt: TGTGCCAGCAGCCAGGGCGAAGGAGGCTACACCTTC; cdr3_aa: CASSQGEGGYTF; d_call: .; clone_size: .; j_call: TRBJ1-2; v_call: TRBV7-9
cdr3_nt: TGTGCCAGCAGTTGGGACAGGGGGAACACCATATATTTT; cdr3_aa: CASSWDRGNTIYF; d_call: TRBD1; clone_size: .; j_call: TRBJ1-3; v_call: TRBV27
cdr3_nt: TGTGCCATCAGTGGGGGACAGGCCAATCAGCCCCAGCATTTT; cdr3_aa: CAISGGQANQPQHF; d_call: TRBD1; clone_size: .; j_call: TRBJ1-5; v_call: TRBV10-3
cdr3_nt: TGTGCCATCAGTGAGCGGACAGGAAACACTGAAGCTTTCTTT; cdr3_aa: CAISERTGNTEAFF; d_call: TRBD1; clone_size: .; j_call: TRBJ1-1; v_call: TRBV10-3
cdr3_nt: TGCGCCAGCAGCCCGGGACGGATGAACACTGAAGCTTTCTTT; cdr3_aa: CASSPGRMNTEAFF; d_call: .; clone_size: .; j_call: TRBJ1-1; v_call: TRBV5-1
cdr3_nt: TGTGCCAGCAGCTTACAGGGGTTCGAGGAGACCCAGTACTTC; cdr3_aa: CASSLQGFEETQYF; d_call: TRBD1; clone_size: once; j_call: TRBJ2-5; v_call: TRBV5-6
cdr3_nt: TGTGCCAGCAGTCCAACTAGCGTAAACTCCTACGAGCAGTACTTC; cdr3_aa: CASSPTSVNSYEQYF; d_call: TRBD2; clone_size: once; j_call: TRBJ2-7; v_call: TRBV7-9